This entry concerns a single TCR beta chain. CDR3 length: 18 amino acids. The sample comes from a study of blood T cell repertoires in COVID-19. At the level of the study: Sources were T cells, B-cell-depleted T cells, or PBMCs; the material itself was cDNA or gDNA.

The method was immunoSEQ multiplex PCR; TCRdb's version includes in-frame clones alone and lacks a portion of them. The data contain about 36,000 clones, 81% of them singletons. This TCR came from a human donor in a cohort sampled during active or convalescent COVID-19. The donor label of this sample is uncertain. The chain carries TRBV21-1 and TRBJ2-3; TRBD2 reflects the table's D call only, with no check against the DNA. TRBV21-1 is labeled a pseudogene. The sequenced material came from peripheral blood. CDR3 sequence reads: CASSKRLAGRASTDTQYF. The CDR3 region has the DNA TGTGCCAGCAGCAAGCGACTAGCGGGAAGAGCTAGCACAGATACGCAGTATTTT.